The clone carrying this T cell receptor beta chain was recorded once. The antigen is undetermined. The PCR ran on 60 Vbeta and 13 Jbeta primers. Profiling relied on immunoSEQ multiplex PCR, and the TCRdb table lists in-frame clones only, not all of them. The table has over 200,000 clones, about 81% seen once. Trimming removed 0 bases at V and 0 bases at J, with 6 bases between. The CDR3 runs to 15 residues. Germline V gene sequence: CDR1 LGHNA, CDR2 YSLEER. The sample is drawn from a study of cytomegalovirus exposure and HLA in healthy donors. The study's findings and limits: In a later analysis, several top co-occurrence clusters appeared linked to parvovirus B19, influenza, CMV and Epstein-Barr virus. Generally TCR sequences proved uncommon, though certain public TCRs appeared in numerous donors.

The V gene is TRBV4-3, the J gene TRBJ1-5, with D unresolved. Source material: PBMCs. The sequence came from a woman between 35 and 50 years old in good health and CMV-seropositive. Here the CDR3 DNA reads TGCGCCAGCAGCCAAGAGTTTCGTAGCAATCAGCCCCAGCATTTT. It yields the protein CASSQEFRSNQPQHF.